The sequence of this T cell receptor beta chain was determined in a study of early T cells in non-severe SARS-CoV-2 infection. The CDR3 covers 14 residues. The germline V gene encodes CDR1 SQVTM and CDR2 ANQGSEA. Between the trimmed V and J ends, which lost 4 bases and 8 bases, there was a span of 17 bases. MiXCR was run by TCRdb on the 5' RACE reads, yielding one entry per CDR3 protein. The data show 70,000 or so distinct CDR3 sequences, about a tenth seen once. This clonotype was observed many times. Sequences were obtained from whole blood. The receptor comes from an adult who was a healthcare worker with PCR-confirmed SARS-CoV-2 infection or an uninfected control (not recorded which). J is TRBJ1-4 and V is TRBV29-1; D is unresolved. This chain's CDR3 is CSVAPTAKAEKLFF. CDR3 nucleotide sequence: TGCAGCGTTGCCCCCACAGCGAAAGCAGAAAAACTGTTTTTT.